The clone carrying this TCR beta chain was observed a handful of times. What it binds is not known. CDR3 length: 14 amino acids. V lost 4 bases, J lost 4 bases, and 1 base stayed unmatched. Germline V lookup: CDR1 SGHAT, CDR2 FQDESV (reference sequence). Total RNA amounts of at least 5 micrograms were extracted per sample. With a J-beta primer mix and a sample-barcoded 5' primer, a second PCR ran about 7 to 11 cycles. Carrying 12 random nucleotides, a template-switch adaptor labeled each individual cDNA molecule. One entry per CDR3 protein results from TCRdb running MiXCR on the 5' RACE reads. The sample holds fewer than 800,000 distinct CDR3 sequences, 45% to 50% seen once. The entry originates in a study of blood T cells in healthy people across ages. The study's findings and limits: Without sorted subsets, naive and antigen-experienced compartments could not be conclusively compared.

The chain combines TRBV11-1 with TRBJ1-6; 7 nucleotides match TRBD1. The TCR comes from a woman aged 55-70 years in good health. Sequenced input: blood. In DNA form, the CDR3 reads TGTGCCAGCAGCTCGACAGGGTATAATTCACCCCTCCACTTT. Its translation is CASSSTGYNSPLHF.